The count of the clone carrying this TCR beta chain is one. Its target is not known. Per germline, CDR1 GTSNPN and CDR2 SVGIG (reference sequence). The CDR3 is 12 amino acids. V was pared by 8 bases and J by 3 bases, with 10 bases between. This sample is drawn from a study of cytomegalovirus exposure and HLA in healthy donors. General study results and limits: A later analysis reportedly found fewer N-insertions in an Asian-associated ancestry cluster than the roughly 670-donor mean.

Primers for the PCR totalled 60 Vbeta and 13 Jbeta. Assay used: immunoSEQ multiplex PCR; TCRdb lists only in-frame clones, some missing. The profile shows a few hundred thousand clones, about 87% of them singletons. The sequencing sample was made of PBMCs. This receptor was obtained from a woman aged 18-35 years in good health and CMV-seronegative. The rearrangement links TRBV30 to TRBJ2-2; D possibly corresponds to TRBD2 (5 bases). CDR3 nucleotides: TGTGCCAGCCCTAGCTACACCGGGGAGCTGTTTTTT. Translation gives CASPSYTGELFF. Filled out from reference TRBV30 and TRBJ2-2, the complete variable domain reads SQTIHQWPATLVQPVGSPLSLECTVEGTSNPNLYWYRQAAGRGLQLLFYSVGIGQISSEVPQNLSASRPQDRQFILSSKKLLLSDSGFYLCASPSYTGELFFGEGSRLTVL.